This TCR beta chain appears in the sequencing data of a study of tumor-infiltrating lymphocytes in primary liver carcinoma. Findings of the study overall: Relative to blood, tumors carried a significantly larger fraction of the repertoire in their top 250 clones (p = 0.039).

A note on this clonotype: Its target is not known.

Extraction of RNA together with DNA used roughly 20-33 mg of unsorted bulk tissue. The patients lived with chronic HBV infection and had not yet received any treatment. The V gene lost 6 bases and the J gene lost 2 bases, with 15 bases spanning the gap. Looked up from germline, CDR1 is SGHNT and CDR2 is YYREEE (reference sequence). The CDR3 contains 15 residues. Production of TCR beta cDNA used roughly 480 ng total RNA together with a constant-region primer. Construction of TCR beta libraries relied on three successive nested multiplex PCR rounds employing slightly modified ARM-PCR. With TRBV1-TRBV30 forward primers and a C-beta reverse primer, the first two PCR rounds were run for 10 cycles each. TCRdb recomputed calls from the multiplex PCR reads with MiXCR, one row per CDR3 protein. The sample gives about 120,000 distinct CDR3 sequences, 55% to 70% of which show up once; over 8% is in the top ten.

V and J are TRBV5-4 and TRBJ2-4; D is tentatively TRBD1 or TRBD2 (5 bases each). Source material: tumor-adjacent normal liver tissue. This TCR was sampled from an older woman with primary liver carcinoma and hepatitis B virus infection. Here the CDR3 DNA reads TGTGCCAGCAATCCTCATGGGGGTCCCAAAAACATTCAGTACTTC. Its protein product is CASNPHGGPKNIQYF.